The present TCR beta chain was sequenced within a study of sequential checkpoint blockade in melanoma. Treatment given: randomized to nivolumab then ipilimumab (arm A) or the reverse (arm B). PBMC sorting kept live CD3+CD8+ cells without CD19 or CD56. TCRdb's table, derived via immunoSEQ multiplex PCR, lists solely in-frame clones and lacks some. The data hold around 9,800 clones, with 56% observed a single time. This receptor was taken from a human donor with melanoma. Sequencing used CD8+ T cells sorted from blood (inferred from file names), obtained from a patient given nivolumab and ipilimumab in sequence.

CDR3: CASSTGAGVSYEQYF. DNA for the CDR3: TGTGCCAGCAGTACAGGTGCGGGAGTGTCCTACGAGCAGTACTTC. This chain joins TRBV7-8 and TRBJ2-7, with TRBD2 matching over 7 bases. From germline, CDR1 is SGHVS and CDR2 FQNEAQ. The CDR3 covers 15 residues. Losses at the gene ends were 6 bases for V and 1 base for J; bases not matched to a gene: 9.